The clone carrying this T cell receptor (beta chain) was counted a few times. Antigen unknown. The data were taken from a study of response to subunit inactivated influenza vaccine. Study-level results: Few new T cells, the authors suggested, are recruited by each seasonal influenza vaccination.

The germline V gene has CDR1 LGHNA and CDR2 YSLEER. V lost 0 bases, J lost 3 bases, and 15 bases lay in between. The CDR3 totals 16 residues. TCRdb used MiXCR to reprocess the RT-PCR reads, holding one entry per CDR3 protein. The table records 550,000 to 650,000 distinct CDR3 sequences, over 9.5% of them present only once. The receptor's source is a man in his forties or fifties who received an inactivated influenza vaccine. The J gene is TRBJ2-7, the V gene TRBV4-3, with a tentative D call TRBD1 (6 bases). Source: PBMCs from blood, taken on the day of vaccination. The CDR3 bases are TGCGCCAGCAGCCAAGATCTGAGGGGGTCGATCTACGAGCAGTACTTC. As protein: CASSQDLRGSIYEQYF.